One sample yielded the 10 T cell receptor beta chains listed below, sequenced in a study of T cell repertoires in cytomegalovirus infection. TCRdb passed the reads through MiXCR, listing each CDR3 protein once. Of about 530,000 distinct CDR3 sequences in the sample, more than 20% are singletons; the top ten hold about 12%. The source material was PBMCs. The receptors were gathered from a human donor in good health (CMV status not recorded). Some clones in this sample may be carry-over from other donors' samples.

This clonotype was counted between two and nine times. The rearrangement joins TRBV7-9 to TRBJ1-1; TRBD1 aligns across 9 bases. The CDR3 totals 15 residues. Germline assignment: CDR1 SEHNR and CDR2 FQNEAQ (reference sequence). V trimming: 3 bases; J trimming: 10 bases; junction bases outside the gene matches: 12. The CDR3 nucleotides read TGTGCCAGCAGCTTGACGGACAGGGGACAGGGCACAGCTTTCTTT. This sequence encodes CASSLTDRGQGTAFF.

This clonotype was seen ten or more times. The chain combines TRBV7-6 with TRBJ2-1; TRBD2 aligns across 12 bases. Germline loops: CDR1 SGHVS, CDR2 FNYEAQ. After removal of 1 base from V and 6 bases from J, the junction contained 4 bases not matched to a gene. This CDR3 has 16 amino acids. CDR3 in DNA: TGTGCCAGCAGCTTAGGACTAGCGGGAGTTGGCAATGAGCAGTTCTTC. Translating it yields CASSLGLAGVGNEQFF.

This clonotype was picked up many times. The CDR3 sequence is CSARSEPGVNSPLHF. In DNA, the CDR3 is TGCAGTGCTAGATCAGAACCAGGGGTAAATTCACCCCTCCACTTT. The chain couples TRBV20-1 to TRBJ1-6; possible D gene TRBD1, 6 bases. V lost 2 bases and J 7 bases, leaving 15 bases between the germline ends. Germline V CDR1 and CDR2: DFQATT, SNEGSKA (reference sequence). The length of the CDR3 is 15 residues.

The rearrangement uses TRBV6-6 and TRBJ2-3; TRBD1 matches at 8 bases. V dropped 5 bases and J dropped 2; count of bases not matched to a gene: 6. This CDR3 comprises 15 residues. Germline CDR1 and CDR2: MNHNY and SVGAGI (reference sequence). CDR3 sequence reads: CASSQDRVDTDTQYF. The CDR3 nucleotides read TGTGCCAGCAGTCAGGACAGGGTGGACACAGATACGCAGTATTTT.

In this sample, this clonotype turned up a few times. The rearrangement joins TRBV4-1 to TRBJ2-2; the match to TRBD2 covers 8 bases. The V and J ends lost 0 bases and 0 bases, in that order; junction bases with no gene match: 6. The CDR3 totals 18 residues. CDR1 is MGHRA, CDR2 YSYEKL, per germline. Written as DNA, the CDR3 is TGCGCCAGCAGCCAAGAAGGCGGCGGGAGGACGAACACCGGGGAGCTGTTTTTT. This translates into CASSQEGGGRTNTGELFF.

The chain carries TRBV6-5 and TRBJ2-2; 7 nucleotides align to TRBD2. The CDR3 totals 17 residues. Trimming took 2 bases from V and 4 from J; bases not matched to a gene: 10. Per the germline V gene, CDR1 is MNHEY and CDR2 is SVGAGI. CDR3 loop: CASSYGAGVAGTGELFF. The CDR3 nucleotides read TGTGCCAGCAGTTACGGGGCTGGGGTAGCGGGCACCGGGGAGCTGTTTTTT.

This clonotype has a count of ten or more. This sequence joins TRBV7-2 and TRBJ2-3; D may be TRBD2 (6 bases). V was trimmed by 4 bases and J by 8 bases, leaving 7 bases between them. The CDR3 has 11 amino acids. Looked up from germline, CDR1 is SGHTA and CDR2 is FQGNSA. The CDR3 reads CASSWRGTQYF. The CDR3 bases are TGTGCCAGCAGCTGGAGGGGTACGCAGTATTTT.

CDR3 nucleotides: TGTGCCAGCAGGATTTGGGAAACTGAAGCTTTCTTT. It is translated as CASRIWETEAFF. The V call is TRBV6-2 or TRBV6-3, the J call TRBJ1-1; D is unresolved. Germline values: CDR1 MNHEY, CDR2 SVGEGT. The CDR3 is 12 amino acids. Trimming pared 6 bases from V and 5 bases from J, leaving 10 bases between.

This clonotype was seen just once. Being one base from a much bigger clone, this may be a read error. The gene calls are TRBV11-2 and TRBJ2-5; 8 positions match TRBD1. V lost 2 bases and J lost 4; bases outside the gene matches: 12. The CDR3 totals 17 residues. Germline values: CDR1 SGHAT, CDR2 FQNNGV. CDR3 bases: TGTGCCAGCAGCTTACCCCCGGTCAGGGGGCCGGGAGAGACCCAGTACTTC. This gives the protein CASSLPPVRGPGETQYF.

Comment on this clonotype: This may come from a read error, since a much larger clone is one base off. The gene calls are TRBV11-2 and TRBJ2-2; possible D gene TRBD1, 6 bases. The CDR3 sequence is 15 residues long. With 5 bases removed from V and 0 bases from J, the gap between germline ends came to 10 bases. Germline CDR1 SGHAT, CDR2 FQNNGV. CDR3 loop: CASSQDRPNTGELFF. CDR3 nucleotide sequence: TGTGCCAGCAGCCAGGACAGACCGAACACCGGGGAGCTGTTTTTT.